The rows below give T cell receptor beta chains drawn from one sample of a study of cytotoxic CD8 clonotypes in ibrutinib-treated CLL. Profiling relied on immunoSEQ multiplex PCR, and the TCRdb table lists in-frame clones only, not all of them. Of around 140,000 clones listed, around 81% are singletons. This material consisted of PBMCs, taken after 36 months of ibrutinib treatment. The receptors were gathered from a human donor with chronic lymphocytic leukemia. Each CDR3 is given with its conserved first and last residue. D genes are given only for firm matches. Some rows have no size entry. The others give once, few or many, or a class for an expanded clone.

cdr3_nt cdr3_aa v_call clone_size j_call d_call
TGTGCCAGCAGTTACTCGACAGTCTCCTACGAGCAGTACTTC CASSYSTVSYEQYF TRBV6-5 NA TRBJ2-7 NA
TGTGCCAGCAGCGGGACCAGCTCCTACAATGAGCAGTTCTTC CASSGTSSYNEQFF TRBV9 NA TRBJ2-1 NA
TGTGCCAGCAGCCAAGACAGGGACCGCCCGCGTTCCATTCAGTACTTC CASSQDRDRPRSIQYF TRBV4-2 NA TRBJ2-4 NA
TGTGCCAGCAGCGCGATCCCCAGTACGTTGGCTGAAGCTTTCTTT CASSAIPSTLAEAFF TRBV9 NA TRBJ1-1 NA
TGTGCCAGCAGTAGGTTAGCGGGAGGCTCCCTCAGCTCCTACGAGCAGTACTTC CASSRLAGGSLSSYEQYF TRBV27 NA TRBJ2-7 TRBD2
TGCGCCAGCAAAAACATGGGAGGGCCGCTCACCGGGGAGCTGTTTTTT CASKNMGGPLTGELFF TRBV5-1 NA TRBJ2-2 TRBD2
TGCGCCAGCAGCTTGTCCCCAACAGGTAACACTGAAGCTTTCTTT CASSLSPTGNTEAFF TRBV5-1 NA TRBJ1-1 NA
TGTGCCAGCAGTTTGCTCCCAGGGGCAGCGTACTATGGCTACACCTTC CASSLLPGAAYYGYTF TRBV28 few TRBJ1-2 NA
TGTGCCAGCAGTTCCCTGGGGTACTACGAGCAGTACTTC CASSSLGYYEQYF TRBV2 NA TRBJ2-7 NA
TGTGCCATCAGTGAGAGGGTGGCCGGCAGATCTGGAAACACCATATATTTT CAISERVAGRSGNTIYF TRBV10-3 NA TRBJ1-3 NA
TGTGCCTGGACAAAGTACCTAAGGGGCAAAAACATTCAGTACTTC CAWTKYLRGKNIQYF TRBV30 NA TRBJ2-4 NA
TGTGCCAGCAGCTCGGCTGTACTGATGACTGGAGAAACCTATGGCTACACCTTC CASSSAVLMTGETYGYTF TRBV5-6 NA TRBJ1-2 NA
TGTGCCAGCAGCCCCTGGACTAGCGGGTTTTACAATGAGCAGTTCTTC CASSPWTSGFYNEQFF TRBV28 NA TRBJ2-1 TRBD2
TGCGCCTGCAGACACCGAGAGCAGTACTTC CACRHREQYF TRBV23-1 once TRBJ2-7 NA
TGTGCCAGCTCACGGTATAGCGGGGGCATAGATACGCAGTATTTT CASSRYSGGIDTQYF TRBV18 NA TRBJ2-3 TRBD2
TGTGCCAGCAGTGAAGCTCGGAGCCAGGGTGGCTACACCTTC CASSEARSQGGYTF TRBV6-1 NA TRBJ1-2 NA
TGCGCCAGCAGCCAAGATTTGGGCAACAGCTATGGCTACACCTTC CASSQDLGNSYGYTF TRBV4-1 NA TRBJ1-2 NA
TGTGCCAGCAGATCCGGGACAGCGTACAATCAGCCCCAGCATTTT CASRSGTAYNQPQHF TRBV27 once TRBJ1-5 TRBD1
TGTGCCAGCTCACCTGGTGGGGATGATACGCAGTATTTT CASSPGGDDTQYF TRBV18 NA TRBJ2-3 NA
TGTGCCAGCAGCCAAGATAGGGGTAGCAATCAGCCCCAGCATTTT CASSQDRGSNQPQHF TRBV4-2 NA TRBJ1-5 NA
TGTGCCAGCAGCTCTGGGATGGGAGGCTACACCTTC CASSSGMGGYTF TRBV5-4 NA TRBJ1-2 NA
TGCGCCAGCAGTAAATGGACTGGGGGTGAGCAGTTCTTC CASSKWTGGEQFF TRBV10-1 NA TRBJ2-1 NA
TGTGCCAGTAGTATACAATCCCGCCTCACAGATACGCAGTATTTT CASSIQSRLTDTQYF TRBV19 NA TRBJ2-3 NA
TGTGCCAGCAGAGCAGGAAGTAATTCACCCCTCCACTTT CASRAGSNSPLHF TRBV2 NA TRBJ1-6 NA
TGTGCCAGCAGTGCCTTCGCAGGATATAGCAATCAGCCCCAGCATTTT CASSAFAGYSNQPQHF TRBV2 NA TRBJ1-5 NA
TGTGCCAGTATGGGGGCACTCCTGGGGCTCACAGATACGCAGTATTTT CASMGALLGLTDTQYF TRBV19 NA TRBJ2-3 NA
TGTGCCTGGAGTGAGCAGCGAGATTACAATGAGCAGTTCTTC CAWSEQRDYNEQFF TRBV30 once TRBJ2-1 NA
TGTGCCAGCAGCGTAGGAGGAGGGTCTGATGAAAAACTGTTTTTT CASSVGGGSDEKLFF TRBV9 NA TRBJ1-4 NA
TGCGCCAGCAGCTTGACAGGGGACGCGGAGACCCAGTACTTC CASSLTGDAETQYF TRBV5-1 NA TRBJ2-5 TRBD1
TGCGCCAGCAGCTTGTTGGTAGGGAACAGAAACTCACCCCTCCACTTT CASSLLVGNRNSPLHF TRBV5-1 few TRBJ1-6 NA
TGCGCCAGCAGCCAAGTAGGCCAGGGGGCCGATCAGCCCCAGCATTTT CASSQVGQGADQPQHF TRBV4-1 NA TRBJ1-5 TRBD1
TGTGCCAGCAGTTACGAGGCGAACACCGGGGAGCTGTTTTTT CASSYEANTGELFF TRBV6-6 NA TRBJ2-2 NA